This T cell receptor (beta chain) emerged from a study of blood T cell repertoires in COVID-19. About the study: Both acute and convalescent COVID-19 samples were obtained from the United States, Italy and Spain. T cells, B-cell-depleted T cells, or PBMCs provided the cDNA or gDNA that served as material.

The CDR3 is 15 amino acids. Germline CDR1 is PRHDT and CDR2 is FYEKMQ (reference sequence). The germline V and J ends were trimmed by 5 bases and 3 bases, with 14 bases remaining between them. Per the study methods: Estimates of nucleated cell counts were drawn from the amplification of reference gene primers. Profiled with immunoSEQ multiplex PCR; TCRdb holds only in-frame clones, not every one. That table supplies the V and J calls and clone size; D and trimming were determined from the DNA. This sample has some 150,000 clones; roughly 82% occur once, and the top ten carry 4.5% to 6%. The sample taken for sequencing was peripheral blood. The source is a human donor in a cohort sampled during active COVID-19. This chain uses TRBV13 with TRBJ1-3, with a possible D match to TRBD1 (5 bases). CDR3 coding DNA: TGTGCCAGCAGCACGGGCGGGGACCGTGGAAACACCATATATTTT. It is translated as CASSTGGDRGNTIYF.